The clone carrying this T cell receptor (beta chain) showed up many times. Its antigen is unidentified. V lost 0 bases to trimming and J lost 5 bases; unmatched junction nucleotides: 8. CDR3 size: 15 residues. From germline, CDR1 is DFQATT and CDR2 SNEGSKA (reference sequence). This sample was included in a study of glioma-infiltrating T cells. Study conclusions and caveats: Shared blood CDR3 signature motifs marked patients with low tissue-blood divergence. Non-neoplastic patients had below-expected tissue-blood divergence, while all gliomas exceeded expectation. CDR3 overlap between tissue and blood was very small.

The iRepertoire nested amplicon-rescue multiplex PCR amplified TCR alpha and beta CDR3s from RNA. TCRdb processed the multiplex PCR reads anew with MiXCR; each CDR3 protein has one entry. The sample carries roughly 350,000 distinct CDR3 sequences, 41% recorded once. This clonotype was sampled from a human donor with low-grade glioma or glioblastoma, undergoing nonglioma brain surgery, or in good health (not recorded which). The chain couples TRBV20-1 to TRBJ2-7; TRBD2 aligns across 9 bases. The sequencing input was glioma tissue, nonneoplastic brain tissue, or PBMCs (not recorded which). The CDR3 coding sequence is TGCAGTGCTAGAGATCTAAAGCGGGAGGTCCACGAGCAGTACTTC. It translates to CSARDLKREVHEQYF.